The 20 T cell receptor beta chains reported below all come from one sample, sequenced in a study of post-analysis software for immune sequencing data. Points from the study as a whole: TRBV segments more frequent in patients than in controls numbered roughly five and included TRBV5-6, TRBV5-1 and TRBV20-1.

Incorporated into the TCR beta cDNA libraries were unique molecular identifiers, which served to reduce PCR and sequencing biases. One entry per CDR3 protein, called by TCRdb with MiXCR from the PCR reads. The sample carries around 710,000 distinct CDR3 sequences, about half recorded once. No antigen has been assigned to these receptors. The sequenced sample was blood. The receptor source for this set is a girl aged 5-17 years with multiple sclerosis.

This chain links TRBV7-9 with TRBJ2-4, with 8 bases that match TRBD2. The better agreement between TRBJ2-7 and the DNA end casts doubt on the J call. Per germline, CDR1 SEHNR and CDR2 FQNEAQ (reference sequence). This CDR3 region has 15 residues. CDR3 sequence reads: CASSQGLASGGEQYF. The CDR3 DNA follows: TGTGCCAGCAGCCAAGGGCTTGCCAGCGGGGGCGAGCAGTACTTC.

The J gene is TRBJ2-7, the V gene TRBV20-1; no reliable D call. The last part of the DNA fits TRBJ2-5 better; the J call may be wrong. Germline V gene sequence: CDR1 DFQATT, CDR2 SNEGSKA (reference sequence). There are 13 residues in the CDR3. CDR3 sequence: CSARGPNQETQYF. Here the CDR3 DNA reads TGCAGTGCTAGAGGGCCGAATCAAGAGACCCAGTACTTC.

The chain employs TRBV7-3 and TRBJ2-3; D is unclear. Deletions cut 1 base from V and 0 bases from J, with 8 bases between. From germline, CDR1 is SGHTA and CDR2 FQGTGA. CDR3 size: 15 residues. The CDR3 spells CASSLMAFSTDTQYF. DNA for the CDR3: TGTGCCAGCAGCTTAATGGCCTTTAGCACAGATACGCAGTATTTT.

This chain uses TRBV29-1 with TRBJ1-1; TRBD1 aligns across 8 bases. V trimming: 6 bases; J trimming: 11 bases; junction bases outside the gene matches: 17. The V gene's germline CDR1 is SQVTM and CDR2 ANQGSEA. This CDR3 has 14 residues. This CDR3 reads CSVERRQGPAGAFF. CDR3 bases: TGCAGCGTCGAGAGGAGACAGGGGCCCGCCGGGGCTTTCTTT.

The CDR3 sequence: CATSRQAGVNEQFF. The CDR3 bases are TGTGCCACCAGCAGACAAGCGGGAGTTAATGAGCAGTTCTTC. The rearrangement uses TRBV15 and TRBJ2-1, with 8 nucleotides matching TRBD2. V lost 2 bases, J lost 7 bases, and 4 bases stayed unmatched. The CDR3 is made up of 14 amino acids. Germline CDR1 and CDR2: LNHNV and YYDKDF (reference sequence).

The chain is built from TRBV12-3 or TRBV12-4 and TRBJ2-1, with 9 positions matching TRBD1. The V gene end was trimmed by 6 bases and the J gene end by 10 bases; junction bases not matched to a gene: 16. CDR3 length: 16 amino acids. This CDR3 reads CASSRSRDRVTREQFF. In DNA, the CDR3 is TGTGCCAGCAGCAGGAGTCGGGACAGGGTTACCAGGGAGCAGTTCTTC.

Written as DNA, the CDR3 is TGTGCCAGCAGCTTCGGAGGGGCTGGAGTCACTGAAGCTTTCTTT. Amino acid sequence: CASSFGGAGVTEAFF. The gene calls are TRBV7-9 and TRBJ1-1; maybe TRBD1 (5 bases). Trimming left V 3 bases short and J 4 bases short, with 15 bases between. The CDR3 length is 15 residues. Germline CDR1 is SEHNR and CDR2 is FQNEAQ (reference sequence).

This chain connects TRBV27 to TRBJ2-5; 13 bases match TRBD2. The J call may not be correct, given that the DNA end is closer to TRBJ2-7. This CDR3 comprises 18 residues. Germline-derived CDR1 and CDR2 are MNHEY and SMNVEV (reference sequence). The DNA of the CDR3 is TGTGCCAGCAGTCCGACCCCCATACCGGGACTAGCGGGACACGAGCAGTACTTC. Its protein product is CASSPTPIPGLAGHEQYF.

CDR3 nucleotides: TGTGCCAGCAGCCAAGAAGCCTACTCAGAGACCCAGTACTTC. Translation gives CASSQEAYSETQYF. The chain links TRBV4-2 to TRBJ2-5; D not certain. V gave up 0 bases and J gave up 4 bases, with 9 bases separating them. The CDR3 loop spans 14 amino acids. Germline V lookup: CDR1 LGHNA, CDR2 YNFKEQ.

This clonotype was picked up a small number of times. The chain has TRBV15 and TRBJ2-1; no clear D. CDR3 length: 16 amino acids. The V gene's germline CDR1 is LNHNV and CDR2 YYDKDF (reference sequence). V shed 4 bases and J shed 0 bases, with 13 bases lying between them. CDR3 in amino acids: CATSTGRPPSYNEQFF. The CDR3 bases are TGTGCCACCAGCACCGGACGGCCGCCCTCCTACAATGAGCAGTTCTTC.

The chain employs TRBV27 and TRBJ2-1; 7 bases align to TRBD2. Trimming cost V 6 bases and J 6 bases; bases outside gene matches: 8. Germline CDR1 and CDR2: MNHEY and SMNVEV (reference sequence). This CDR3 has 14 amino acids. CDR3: CASRSGGGLNEQFF. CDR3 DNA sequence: TGTGCCAGCAGGTCTGGGGGGGGTCTCAATGAGCAGTTCTTC.

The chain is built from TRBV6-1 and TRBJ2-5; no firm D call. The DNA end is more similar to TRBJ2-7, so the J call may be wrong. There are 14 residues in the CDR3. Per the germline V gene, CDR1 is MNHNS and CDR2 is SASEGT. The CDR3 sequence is CASRALGWDYEQYF. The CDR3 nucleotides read TGTGCCAGCAGGGCCCTCGGTTGGGATTACGAGCAGTACTTC.

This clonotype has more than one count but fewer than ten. Written as DNA, the CDR3 is TGCAGCGCCCGGACTAGCGTGGAGACCCAGTACTTC. Its protein is CSARTSVETQYF. This rearrangement joins TRBV29-1 to TRBJ2-5; the match to TRBD2 covers 9 bases. Germline trimming cut 7 bases from V and 5 bases from J; bases unmatched to any gene: 5. Germline loops: CDR1 SQVTM, CDR2 ANQGSEA. The CDR3 runs 12 residues.

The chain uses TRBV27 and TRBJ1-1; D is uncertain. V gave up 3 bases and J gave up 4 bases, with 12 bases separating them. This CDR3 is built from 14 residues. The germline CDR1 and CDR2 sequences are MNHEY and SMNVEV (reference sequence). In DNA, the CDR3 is TGTGCCAGCAGTTTCGGCCCCGAGGGCACTGAAGCTTTCTTT. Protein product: CASSFGPEGTEAFF.

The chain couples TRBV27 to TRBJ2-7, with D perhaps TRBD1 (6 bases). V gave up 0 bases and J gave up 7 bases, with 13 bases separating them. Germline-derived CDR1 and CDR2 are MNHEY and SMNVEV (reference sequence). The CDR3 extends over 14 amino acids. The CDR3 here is CASSLSWGHSEQYF. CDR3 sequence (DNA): TGTGCCAGCAGTTTATCCTGGGGACACTCAGAGCAGTACTTC.

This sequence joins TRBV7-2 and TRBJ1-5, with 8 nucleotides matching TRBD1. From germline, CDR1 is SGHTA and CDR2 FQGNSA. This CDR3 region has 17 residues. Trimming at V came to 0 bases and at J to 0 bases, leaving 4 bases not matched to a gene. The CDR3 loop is CASSLADRDYSNQPQHF. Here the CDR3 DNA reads TGTGCCAGCAGCTTAGCGGACAGGGACTATAGCAATCAGCCCCAGCATTTT.

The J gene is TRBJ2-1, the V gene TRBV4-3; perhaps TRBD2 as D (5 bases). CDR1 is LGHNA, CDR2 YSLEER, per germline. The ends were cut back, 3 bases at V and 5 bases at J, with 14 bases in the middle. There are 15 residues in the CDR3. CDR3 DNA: TGCGCCAGCAGCCAGCATTCCCCGAGGGACAATGAGCAGTTCTTC. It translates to CASSQHSPRDNEQFF.

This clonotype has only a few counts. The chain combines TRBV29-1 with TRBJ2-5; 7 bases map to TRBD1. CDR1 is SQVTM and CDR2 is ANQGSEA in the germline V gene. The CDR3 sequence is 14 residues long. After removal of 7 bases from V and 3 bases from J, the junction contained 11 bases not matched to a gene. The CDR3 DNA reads TGCAGCGCCACAGCCCCCGGGACAGAAGAGACCCAGTACTTC. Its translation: CSATAPGTEETQYF.

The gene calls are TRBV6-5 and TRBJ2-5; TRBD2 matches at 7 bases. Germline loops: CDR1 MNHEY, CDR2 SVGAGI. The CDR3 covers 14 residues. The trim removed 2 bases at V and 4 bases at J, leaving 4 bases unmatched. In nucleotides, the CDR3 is TGTGCCAGCAGTTACGGGCCTAGCGGAGAGACCCAGTACTTC. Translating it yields CASSYGPSGETQYF.

CDR3 in DNA: TGTGCCAGCAGTTCCCCGGGACTAGCGGCGCCATCCTACAATGAGCAGTTCTTC. Its protein product is CASSSPGLAAPSYNEQFF. V usage is TRBV12-3 or TRBV12-4 and J usage is TRBJ2-1; 11 bases match TRBD2. This CDR3 is built from 18 residues. V shed 4 bases, J shed 1 base, and the junction held 9 bases outside the gene matches.